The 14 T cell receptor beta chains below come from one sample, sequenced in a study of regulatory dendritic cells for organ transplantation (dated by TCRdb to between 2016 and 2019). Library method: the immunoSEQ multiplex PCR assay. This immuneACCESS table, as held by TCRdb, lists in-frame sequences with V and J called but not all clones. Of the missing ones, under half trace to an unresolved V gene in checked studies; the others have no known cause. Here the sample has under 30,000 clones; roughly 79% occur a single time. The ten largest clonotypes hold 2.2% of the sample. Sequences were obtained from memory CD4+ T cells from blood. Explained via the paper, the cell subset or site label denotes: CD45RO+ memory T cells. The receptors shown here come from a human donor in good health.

The CDR3 nucleotides read TGTGCCAGTAGTATAGGAGATACTAACACCGGGGAGCTGTTTTTT. This sequence encodes CASSIGDTNTGELFF. The chain combines TRBV19 with TRBJ2-2, with D hard to call. Germline V gene data show CDR1 as LNHDA and CDR2 as SQIVND (reference sequence). Trimming cost V 1 base and J 2 bases, with 8 bases left between them. The CDR3 runs 15 residues.

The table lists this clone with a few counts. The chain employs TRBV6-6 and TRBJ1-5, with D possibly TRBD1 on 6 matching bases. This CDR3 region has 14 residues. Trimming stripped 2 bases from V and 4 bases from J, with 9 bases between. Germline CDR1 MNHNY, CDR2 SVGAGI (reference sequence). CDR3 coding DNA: TGTGCCAGCAGTTACGGGCAGGGGAATCAGCCCCAGCATTTT. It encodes CASSYGQGNQPQHF.

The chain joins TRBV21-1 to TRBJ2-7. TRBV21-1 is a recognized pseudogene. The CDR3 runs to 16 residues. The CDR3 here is CASSNSRGARGYEQYF. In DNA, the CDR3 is TGTGCCAGCAGCAACTCTAGGGGGGCTCGCGGATACGAGCAGTACTTC.

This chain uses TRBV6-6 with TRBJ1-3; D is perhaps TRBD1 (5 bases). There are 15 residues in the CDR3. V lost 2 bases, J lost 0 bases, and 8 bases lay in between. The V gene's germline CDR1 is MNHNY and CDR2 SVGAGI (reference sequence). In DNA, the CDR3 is TGTGCCAGCAGTTACGTGGGGGACTCTGGAAACACCATATATTTT. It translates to CASSYVGDSGNTIYF.

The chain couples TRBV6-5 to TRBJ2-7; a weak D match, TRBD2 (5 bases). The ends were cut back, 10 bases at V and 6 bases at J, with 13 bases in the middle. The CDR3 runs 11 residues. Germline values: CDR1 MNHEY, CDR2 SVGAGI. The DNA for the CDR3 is TGTGCCACCTCTCGAGGGAGCGAGCAGTACTTC. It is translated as CATSRGSEQYF.

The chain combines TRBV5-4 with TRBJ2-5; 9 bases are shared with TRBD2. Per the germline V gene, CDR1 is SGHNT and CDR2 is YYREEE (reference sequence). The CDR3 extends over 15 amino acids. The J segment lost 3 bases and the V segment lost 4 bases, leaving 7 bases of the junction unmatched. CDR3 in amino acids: CASSTGLASEETQYF. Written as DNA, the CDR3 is TGTGCCAGCAGCACCGGACTAGCGAGCGAAGAGACCCAGTACTTC. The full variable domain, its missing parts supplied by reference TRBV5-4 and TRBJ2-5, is ETGVTQSPTHLIKTRGQQVTLRCSSQSGHNTVSWYQQALGQGPQFIFQYYREEENGRGNFPPRFSGLQFPNYSSELNVNALELDDSALYLCASSTGLASEETQYFGPGTRLLVL.

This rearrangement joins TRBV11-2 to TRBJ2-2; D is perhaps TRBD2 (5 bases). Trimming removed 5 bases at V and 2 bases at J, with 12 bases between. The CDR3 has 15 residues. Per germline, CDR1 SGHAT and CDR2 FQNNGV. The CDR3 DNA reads TGTGCCAGCAGCCCCCGGGATCCTAACACCGGGGAGCTGTTTTTT. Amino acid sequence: CASSPRDPNTGELFF.

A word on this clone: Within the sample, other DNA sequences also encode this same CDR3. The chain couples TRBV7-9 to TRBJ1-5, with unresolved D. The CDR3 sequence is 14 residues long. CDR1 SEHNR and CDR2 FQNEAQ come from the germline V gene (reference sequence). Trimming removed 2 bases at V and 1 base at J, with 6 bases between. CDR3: CASSLSSSNQPQHF. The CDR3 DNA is TGTGCCAGCAGCTTATCATCGAGCAATCAGCCCCAGCATTTT.

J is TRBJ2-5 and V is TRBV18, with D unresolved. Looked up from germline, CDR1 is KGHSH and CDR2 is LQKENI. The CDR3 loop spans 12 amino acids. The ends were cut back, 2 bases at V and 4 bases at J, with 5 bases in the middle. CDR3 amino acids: CASSPSSETQYF. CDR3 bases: TGTGCCAGCTCACCATCTTCAGAGACCCAGTACTTC.

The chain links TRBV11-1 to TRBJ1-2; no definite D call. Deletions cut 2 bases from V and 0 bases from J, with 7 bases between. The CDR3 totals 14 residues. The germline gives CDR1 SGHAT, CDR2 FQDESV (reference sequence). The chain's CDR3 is CASSLPNSNYGYTF. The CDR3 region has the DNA TGTGCCAGCAGCTTACCGAACTCTAACTATGGCTACACCTTC.

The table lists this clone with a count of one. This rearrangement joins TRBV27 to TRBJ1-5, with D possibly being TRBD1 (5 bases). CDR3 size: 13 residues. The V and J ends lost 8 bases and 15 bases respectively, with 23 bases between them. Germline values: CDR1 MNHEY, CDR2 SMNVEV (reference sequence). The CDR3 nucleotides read TGTGCCAGCTTCCACATCCGGACAATTCCGCGGCATTTT. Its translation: CASFHIRTIPRHF.

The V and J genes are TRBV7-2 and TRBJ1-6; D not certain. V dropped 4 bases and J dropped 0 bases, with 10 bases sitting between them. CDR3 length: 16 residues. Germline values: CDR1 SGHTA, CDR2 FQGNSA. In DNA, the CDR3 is TGTGCCAGCAGCTCCCAACCTAGCTCCTATAATTCACCCCTCCACTTT. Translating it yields CASSSQPSSYNSPLHF. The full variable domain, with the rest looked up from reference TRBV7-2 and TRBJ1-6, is GAGVSQSPSNKVTEKGKDVELRCDPISGHTALYWYRQSLGQGLEFLIYFQGNSAPDKSGLPSDRFSAERTGGSVSTLTIQRTQQEDSAVYLCASSSQPSSYNSPLHFGNGTRLTVT.

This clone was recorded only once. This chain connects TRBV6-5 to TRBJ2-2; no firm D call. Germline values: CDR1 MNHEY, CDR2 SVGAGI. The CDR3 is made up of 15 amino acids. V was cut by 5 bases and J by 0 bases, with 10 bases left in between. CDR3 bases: TGTGCCAGCAGTCCACGGCAAGCGAACACCGGGGAGCTGTTTTTT. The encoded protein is CASSPRQANTGELFF.

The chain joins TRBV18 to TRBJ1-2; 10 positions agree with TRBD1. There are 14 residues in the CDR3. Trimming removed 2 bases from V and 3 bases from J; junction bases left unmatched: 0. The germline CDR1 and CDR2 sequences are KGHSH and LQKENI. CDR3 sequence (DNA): TGTGCCAGCTCACCAGGGACAGGGGACTATGGCTACACCTTC. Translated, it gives CASSPGTGDYGYTF.